Listed below are T cell receptor beta chains from one sample, sequenced in a study of blood T cell repertoires in COVID-19. Clones were sequenced by immunoSEQ multiplex PCR, and TCRdb holds only the in-frame ones, with some missing. The top ten clones hold roughly 18% of a sample with 150,000 to 200,000 clones, around 80% of them seen once. The sequencing input was peripheral blood. The receptors shown here come from a woman over 75 with acute or convalescent COVID-19. CDR3s include the opening cysteine and the closing phenylalanine or tryptophan. The D gene is left open where the match is weak. The listing skips clone size in some rows; elsewhere it reads once, few, many or a size class.

v_call,cdr3_length,d_call,j_call,clone_size,cdr3_aa,cdr3_nt
TRBV3-1/TRBV3-2,13,NA,TRBJ1-4,NA,CASRTGVEEKLFF,TGTGCCAGCCGCACGGGGGTGGAAGAAAAACTGTTTTTT
TRBV24-1,17,NA,TRBJ2-1,once,CATSDSRGDSSYNEQFF,TGTGCCACCAGTGATTCTCGTGGAGACAGCTCCTACAATGAGCAGTTCTTC
TRBV3-1/TRBV3-2,12,NA,TRBJ2-1,once,CASSQGTGEQFF,TGTGCCAGCAGCCAAGGGACTGGTGAGCAGTTCTTC
TRBV2,15,TRBD2,TRBJ2-7,NA,CASSYLAGGLEEQYF,TGTGCCAGCAGCTACCTAGCGGGAGGGCTGGAAGAGCAGTACTTC
TRBV19,15,TRBD2,TRBJ2-1,NA,CASRVGRGTYNEQFF,TGTGCCAGTAGGGTCGGGAGGGGGACCTACAATGAGCAGTTCTTC
TRBV11-2,19,NA,TRBJ1-4,NA,CASSLVRGNLGIRDEKLFF,TGTGCCAGCAGCTTAGTGCGGGGTAACCTAGGTATCAGAGATGAAAAACTGTTTTTT
TRBV6-5,14,NA,TRBJ1-4,NA,CASSPRVANEKLFF,TGTGCCAGCAGTCCGAGGGTGGCTAATGAAAAACTGTTTTTT
TRBV19,11,NA,TRBJ1-1,NA,CASSLLTEAFF,TGTGCCAGTAGTCTTCTGACTGAAGCTTTCTTT
TRBV4-2,16,NA,TRBJ1-4,NA,CASSQDIGRLSFELFF,TGTGCCAGCAGCCAAGATATTGGAAGACTGAGCTTCGAGCTGTTTTTT
TRBV5-4,12,NA,TRBJ2-2,NA,CASSLVSGELFF,TGTGCCAGCAGCTTGGTCTCCGGGGAGCTGTTTTTT
TRBV27,16,NA,TRBJ1-6,few,CASSLSGQAYNSPLHF,TGTGCCAGCAGTTTATCCGGACAAGCCTATAATTCACCCCTCCACTTT
TRBV6-6,11,NA,TRBJ2-7,NA,CASKRSYEQYF,TGTGCCAGCAAGCGCTCCTACGAGCAGTACTTC
TRBV19,17,TRBD1,TRBJ2-7,once,CASSIAGQGPRTYEQYF,TGTGCCAGTAGTATAGCGGGACAGGGCCCGAGGACCTACGAGCAGTACTTC
TRBV2,14,NA,TRBJ1-1,once,CASGWGTGNTEAFF,TGTGCCAGCGGGTGGGGAACAGGGAACACTGAAGCTTTCTTT
TRBV4-3,15,TRBD1,TRBJ2-7,NA,CASSQFLSTGGEQYF,TGCGCCAGCAGCCAATTTTTATCCACAGGGGGCGAGCAGTACTTC
TRBV14,15,TRBD1,TRBJ1-6,NA,CASSPDRGFNSPLHF,TGTGCCAGCAGCCCGGACAGGGGCTTTAATTCACCCCTCCACTTT
TRBV10-1,15,NA,TRBJ2-3,NA,CASSDLSAALDTQYF,TGCGCCAGCAGTGACCTGAGTGCGGCCCTGGATACGCAGTATTTT
TRBV7-2,16,TRBD2,TRBJ2-1,NA,CASSLVLAGGKGEQFF,TGTGCCAGCAGCTTAGTGCTAGCGGGAGGTAAGGGTGAGCAGTTCTTC
TRBV28,14,TRBD2,TRBJ2-7,NA,CASSLIGGGYEQYF,TGTGCCAGCAGTTTGATTGGGGGGGGGTACGAGCAGTACTTC
TRBV3-1/TRBV3-2,15,TRBD2,TRBJ2-3,few,CASSQGSGGTDTQYF,TGTGCCAGCAGCCAAGGAAGCGGGGGGACAGATACGCAGTATTTT
TRBV7-2,13,NA,TRBJ2-2,once,CASSLDLTGELFF,TGTGCCAGCAGCTTAGATCTCACCGGGGAGCTGTTTTTT
TRBV4-2,16,TRBD1,TRBJ2-1,NA,CASSPAGTGNYNEQFF,TGTGCCAGCAGCCCTGCCGGGACAGGGAACTACAATGAGCAGTTCTTC
TRBV27,14,NA,TRBJ1-1,NA,CASKWETETAEAFF,TGTGCCAGCAAATGGGAGACCGAGACCGCTGAAGCTTTCTTT
TRBV18,17,TRBD1,TRBJ1-5,NA,CASSPGNTGDINQPQHF,TGTGCCAGCTCACCGGGGAATACAGGGGACATCAATCAGCCCCAGCATTTT
TRBV28,18,NA,TRBJ1-2,NA,CASSTGTRTLHSNYGYTF,TGTGCCAGCAGTACCGGGACACGAACACTCCATTCTAACTATGGCTACACCTTC
TRBV2,19,TRBD2,TRBJ2-5,NA,CASSEWGLAGGDRTETQYF,TGTGCCAGCAGTGAATGGGGACTAGCGGGAGGAGATAGGACTGAGACCCAGTACTTC
TRBV28,15,NA,TRBJ2-3,NA,CASTPLGGSTDTQYF,TGTGCCAGCACACCTCTCGGCGGAAGCACAGATACGCAGTATTTT
TRBV28,16,NA,TRBJ2-5,once,CASSFPKPHRQETQYF,TGTGCCAGCAGTTTCCCTAAACCGCACAGACAAGAGACCCAGTACTTC
TRBV15,16,NA,TRBJ1-5,NA,CATSREAAGFNQPQHF,TGTGCCACCAGCAGAGAGGCTGCGGGGTTCAATCAGCCCCAGCATTTT
TRBV28,16,NA,TRBJ2-1,NA,CASSSRGVAANNEQFF,TGTGCCAGCAGTTCCAGGGGGGTAGCGGCAAACAATGAGCAGTTCTTC
TRBV3-1/TRBV3-2,12,NA,TRBJ1-1,NA,CASSQGVSEAFF,TGTGCCAGCAGCCAAGGAGTGTCTGAAGCTTTCTTT
TRBV4-1,17,TRBD2,TRBJ2-2,NA,CASSHGSLAGYAGELFF,TGCGCCAGCAGCCATGGTTCGCTAGCGGGATACGCCGGGGAGCTGTTTTTT
TRBV5-8,14,NA,TRBJ1-1,many,CASSLKGENTEAFF,TGTGCCAGCAGCTTGAAGGGAGAGAACACTGAAGCTTTCTTT
TRBV5-6,15,NA,TRBJ1-1,NA,CASSFRWGGYTEAFF,TGTGCCAGCAGCTTTCGTTGGGGGGGCTACACTGAAGCTTTCTTT
TRBV19,13,NA,TRBJ1-1,NA,CATGEGLNTEAFF,TGTGCCACCGGGGAGGGGCTGAACACTGAAGCTTTCTTT
TRBV5-8,15,TRBD2,TRBJ2-1,few,CASKRGTNNYNEQFF,TGTGCCAGTAAGAGAGGGACTAATAACTACAATGAGCAGTTCTTC
TRBV10-3,15,NA,TRBJ1-2,NA,CAISEGGAPEDGYTF,TGTGCCATCAGTGAGGGAGGCGCGCCCGAGGATGGCTACACCTTC
TRBV2,14,NA,TRBJ1-1,once,CASKPGHLVPEAFF,TGTGCCAGCAAGCCGGGACACCTAGTTCCTGAAGCTTTCTTT
TRBV9,17,NA,TRBJ2-7,NA,CASSVGGGFPGVYEQYF,TGTGCCAGCAGCGTAGGAGGAGGATTCCCGGGAGTCTACGAGCAGTACTTC
TRBV9,15,TRBD2,TRBJ2-1,NA,CASSVELAGYNEQFF,TGTGCCAGCAGCGTAGAACTAGCGGGCTACAATGAGCAGTTCTTC
TRBV5-1,15,TRBD2,TRBJ2-1,NA,CASSLTSGSYNEQFF,TGCGCCAGCAGCTTAACTAGCGGATCCTACAATGAGCAGTTCTTC
TRBV5-1,15,NA,TRBJ2-2,NA,CASRMTGANTGELFF,TGCGCCAGCAGGATGACAGGCGCGAACACCGGGGAGCTGTTTTTT
TRBV5-1,19,TRBD2,TRBJ2-7,NA,CASSLALGPLLADTYEQYF,TGCGCCAGCAGCTTGGCCTTGGGGCCGCTCCTAGCGGATACCTACGAGCAGTACTTC
TRBV5-6,14,NA,TRBJ2-5,NA,CASSSLSLQETQYF,TGTGCCAGCAGCTCTTTGTCCCTCCAAGAGACCCAGTACTTC
TRBV28,15,TRBD1,TRBJ2-7,NA,CASSLWGDRGHEQYF,TGTGCCAGCAGTTTATGGGGGGACAGGGGCCACGAGCAGTACTTC
TRBV5-5,14,NA,TRBJ2-7,NA,CASSLGQSIYEQYF,TGTGCCAGCAGCTTGGGACAGAGTATCTACGAGCAGTACTTC
TRBV5-1,13,NA,TRBJ1-2,NA,CASSDQGTYGYTF,TGCGCCAGCAGCGACCAGGGGACCTATGGCTACACCTTC
TRBV27,16,TRBD2,TRBJ2-4,NA,CASSYLAAGAKNIQYF,TGTGCCAGCAGTTACCTAGCGGCAGGGGCCAAAAACATTCAGTACTTC
TRBV6-5,13,NA,TRBJ2-5,NA,CASSYGSSETQYF,TGTGCCAGCAGTTACGGCTCCTCGGAGACCCAGTACTTC
TRBV4-1,16,TRBD1,TRBJ2-2,NA,CASSQVFGQVTGELFF,TGCGCCAGCAGCCAAGTCTTCGGACAGGTCACCGGGGAGCTGTTTTTT
TRBV27,15,NA,TRBJ1-4,NA,CASSPTGFYNEKLFF,TGTGCCAGCAGTCCCACCGGGTTCTATAATGAAAAACTGTTTTTT
TRBV7-6,15,NA,TRBJ1-1,NA,CASSLGQGTNTEAFF,TGTGCCAGCAGCTTAGGGCAGGGGACGAACACTGAAGCTTTCTTT
TRBV5-1,15,NA,TRBJ2-7,NA,CASSSTLGAHHEQYF,TGCGCCAGCAGCTCTACTCTGGGGGCTCACCACGAGCAGTACTTC
TRBV7-6,12,NA,TRBJ1-2,NA,CASSSNTVYYTF,TGTGCCAGCAGCTCAAATACAGTTTACTACACCTTC
TRBV6-4,17,TRBD2,TRBJ2-1,NA,CASSPFSGRAGSNEQFF,TGTGCCAGCAGCCCGTTTAGCGGGAGGGCCGGGTCCAATGAGCAGTTCTTC
TRBV28,12,NA,TRBJ1-3,NA,CASSRRGNTIYF,TGTGCCAGCAGTCGCAGAGGAAACACCATATATTTT
TRBV27,15,TRBD2,TRBJ2-1,NA,CASSGASGLNNEQFF,TGTGCCAGCAGTGGAGCTAGCGGGCTTAACAATGAGCAGTTCTTC
TRBV10-3,12,NA,TRBJ2-2,NA,CAISESSRELFF,TGTGCCATCAGTGAGAGTAGCCGGGAGCTGTTTTTT
TRBV9,14,TRBD2,TRBJ2-7,NA,CASSVDQRGYEQYF,TGTGCCAGCAGCGTAGACCAGCGGGGTTACGAGCAGTACTTC
TRBV18,15,TRBD1,TRBJ2-1,few,CASSPGTGGLNEQFF,TGTGCCAGCTCACCCGGGACAGGGGGTCTTAATGAGCAGTTCTTC